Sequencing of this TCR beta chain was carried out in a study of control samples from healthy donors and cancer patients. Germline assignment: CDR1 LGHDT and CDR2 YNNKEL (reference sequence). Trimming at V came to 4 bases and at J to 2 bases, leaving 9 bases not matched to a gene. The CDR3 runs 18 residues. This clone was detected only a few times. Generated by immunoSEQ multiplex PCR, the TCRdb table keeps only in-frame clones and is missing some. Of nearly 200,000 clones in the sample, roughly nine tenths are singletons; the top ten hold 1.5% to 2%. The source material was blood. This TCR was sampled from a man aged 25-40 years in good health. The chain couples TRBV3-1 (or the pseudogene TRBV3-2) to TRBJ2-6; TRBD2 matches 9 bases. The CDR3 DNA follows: TGTGCCAGCAGCCCTGTGGGGCGGGGGGGCCCTGGGGCCAACGTCCTGACTTTC. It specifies CASSPVGRGGPGANVLTF.